Sequencing of this T cell receptor beta chain was carried out in a study of cytomegalovirus exposure and HLA in healthy donors. The PCR employed 60 Vbeta primers together with 13 Jbeta primers. Here immunoSEQ multiplex PCR was the method, and the copy in TCRdb shows in-frame clones only, minus some. The sample comprises some 150,000 clones, approximately 86% of which are singletons, and about 6.1% rests with the top ten. A remark on this clone: The target antigen is unknown.

Whole-study results and caveats: CMV antigen specificity of three CMV-associated chains was confirmed in vitro. Reportedly, fewer N-insertions than the approximately 650-donor mean appeared in an Asian-associated ancestry cluster in a later analysis. As immune exposure information, only CMV serostatus was available.

The CDR3 sequence is 17 residues long. V lost 5 bases and J lost 4; bases outside the gene matches: 5. CDR1 and CDR2 (germline): SGHVS, FQNEAQ. This sequence joins TRBV7-8 and TRBJ2-1; 16 nucleotides agree with TRBD2. The sequence came from a woman in her 50s in good health and CMV-seropositive. Sequenced input: PBMCs. The DNA for the CDR3 is TGTGCCAGCAGCCTCGGGACTAGCGGGGGGGAGTACAATGAGCAGTTCTTC. Translated, it gives CASSLGTSGGEYNEQFF.